The clone carrying this TCR beta chain is termed medium-sized (0.01 to 0.1%). Its antigen is not identified. TCRdb re-called the 5' RACE reads with MiXCR, one entry per CDR3 protein. The sample lists roughly 80,000 distinct CDR3 sequences; under 20% were seen once. The data were taken from a study of neurological immune-mediated disorders. The CDR3 is 14 amino acids. The ends lost 6 bases at V and 2 bases at J; junction bases unmatched: 6. Germline V gene lookup returns CDR1 DFQATT and CDR2 SNEGSKA (reference sequence). Findings of the study overall: HTLV-1-associated myelopathy led in TCR clonal expansion, while multiple sclerosis ranked lowest, below healthy controls.

The gene calls are TRBV20-1 and TRBJ1-4; 7 nucleotides match TRBD1. Sequencing was done on a sample of PBMCs. The receptor was isolated from a woman aged 40 to 50 in good health. Here the CDR3 DNA reads TGCAGTGCCCCATCGACAGGGACTAATGAAAAACTGTTTTTT. Its translation is CSAPSTGTNEKLFF.